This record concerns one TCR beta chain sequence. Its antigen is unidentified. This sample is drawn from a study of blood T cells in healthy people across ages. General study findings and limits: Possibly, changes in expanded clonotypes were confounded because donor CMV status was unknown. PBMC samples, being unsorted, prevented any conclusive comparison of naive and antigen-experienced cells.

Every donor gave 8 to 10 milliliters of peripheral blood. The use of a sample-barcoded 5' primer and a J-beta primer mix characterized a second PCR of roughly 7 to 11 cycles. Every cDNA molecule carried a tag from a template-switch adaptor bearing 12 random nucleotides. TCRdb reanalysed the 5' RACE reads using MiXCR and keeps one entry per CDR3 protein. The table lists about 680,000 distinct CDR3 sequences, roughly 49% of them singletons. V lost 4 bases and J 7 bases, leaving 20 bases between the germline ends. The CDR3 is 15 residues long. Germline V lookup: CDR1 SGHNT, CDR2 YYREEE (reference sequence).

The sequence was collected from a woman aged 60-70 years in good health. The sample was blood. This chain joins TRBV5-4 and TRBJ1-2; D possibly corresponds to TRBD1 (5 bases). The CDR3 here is CASSGSVAGTAGYTF. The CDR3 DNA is TGTGCCAGCAGCGGGAGTGTGGCAGGGACGGCTGGCTACACCTTC.